Sequencing of this TCR beta chain was carried out in a study of blood T cell repertoires in COVID-19. Across the study: T cells, B-cell-depleted T cells, or PBMCs provided the cDNA or gDNA that served as material.

The CDR3 is 14 residues long. CDR1 and CDR2 from the germline V gene are SGHKS and YYEKEE (reference sequence). Trimming cost V 4 bases and J 2 bases; bases outside gene matches: 5. Clones were read by immunoSEQ multiplex PCR, and TCRdb kept only the in-frame ones, dropping some. Of 150,000 to 200,000 clones in the sample, approximately 79% were seen once. The source of this sequence is a man aged 55 to 69 with active or convalescent COVID-19. This chain connects TRBV5-5 to TRBJ2-5, with TRBD1 matching 7 bases. Material for sequencing was peripheral blood. The CDR3 spells CASSLPGQQETQYF. DNA of the CDR3: TGTGCCAGCAGCCTACCGGGACAGCAAGAGACCCAGTACTTC.